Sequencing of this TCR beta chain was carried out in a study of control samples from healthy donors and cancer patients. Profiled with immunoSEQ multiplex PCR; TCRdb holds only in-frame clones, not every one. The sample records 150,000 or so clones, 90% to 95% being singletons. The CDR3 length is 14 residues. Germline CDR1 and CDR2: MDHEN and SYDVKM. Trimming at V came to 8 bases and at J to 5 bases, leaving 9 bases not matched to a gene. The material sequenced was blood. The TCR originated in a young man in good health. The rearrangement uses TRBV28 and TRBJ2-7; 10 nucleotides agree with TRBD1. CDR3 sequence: CASLGDRGRNEQYF. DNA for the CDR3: TGTGCCAGCCTCGGGGACAGGGGTAGGAACGAGCAGTACTTC.